These T cell receptor beta chains were read from a single sample in a study of blood T cell repertoires in COVID-19. Libraries were prepared by immunoSEQ multiplex PCR; TCRdb keeps only in-frame clonotypes and omits some of them. The data show about 16,000 clones, with approximately 88% seen just once and 20% to 25% held by the top ten. Material: peripheral blood. These receptors were obtained from a man in his sixties with acute or convalescent COVID-19. Both conserved end residues are part of each CDR3. The D gene is left open where the match is weak. Only part of the rows carry a size: once, few, many, or a class if the clone is expanded.

v_gene	abundance	j_gene	d_gene	CDR3nt	CDR3aa
TRBV9	-	TRBJ2-3	TRBD2	TGTGCCAGCAGCCCTCGGGGAGCGGGAAGCACAGATACGCAGTATTTT	CASSPRGAGSTDTQYF
TRBV6-5	once	TRBJ2-3	TRBD1	TGTGCCAGCAGACCGGGACAGAGTTACACAGATACGCAGTATTTT	CASRPGQSYTDTQYF
TRBV6-4	-	TRBJ1-5	TRBD1	TGTGCCAGCAGTAGAACAGGGGGGAGCAATCAGCCCCAGCATTTT	CASSRTGGSNQPQHF
TRBV5-1	-	TRBJ2-7	TRBD1	TGCGCCAGCAGCTTAGGGACAGCCAACTACGAGCAGTACTTC	CASSLGTANYEQYF
TRBV18	-	TRBJ1-6	-	TGTGCCAGCTCGCGAGAATATAATTCACCCCTCCACTTT	CASSREYNSPLHF
TRBV7-3	-	TRBJ2-3	TRBD2	TGTGCCAGCAGCCCGACTAGCGGGAGGGGGAACGTGGATACGCAGTATTTT	CASSPTSGRGNVDTQYF
TRBV7-9	-	TRBJ1-1	-	TGTGCCAGCAGCGATCAGCCTGGACACACAGACACTGAAGCTTTCTTT	CASSDQPGHTDTEAFF
TRBV19	-	TRBJ2-7	-	TGTGCCAGTAGTATAGTGGGCAGGGGAAACTACGAGCAGTACTTC	CASSIVGRGNYEQYF
TRBV7-3	-	TRBJ1-1	-	TGTGCCAGCAGCTTGACAGGGAACACTGAAGCTTTCTTT	CASSLTGNTEAFF
TRBV27	-	TRBJ1-1	-	TGTGCCAGCAGTATACAGGGTTATACTGAAGCTTTCTTT	CASSIQGYTEAFF
TRBV2	-	TRBJ2-5	TRBD1	TGTGCCAGCAGACCCGACAGGGGGTGGGAGACCCAGTACTTC	CASRPDRGWETQYF
TRBV28	-	TRBJ2-1	TRBD2	TGTGCCAGCAGTCTCCTAGCGGGAGGGCCACACAATGAGCAGTTCTTC	CASSLLAGGPHNEQFF
TRBV12-3/TRBV12-4	-	TRBJ1-2	-	TGTGCCAGCAGTACAACAGGGATCTATGGCTACACCTTC	CASSTTGIYGYTF
TRBV27	once	TRBJ1-6	-	TGTGCCAGCAGTTTAGGGCAGAGCTCCTATAATTCACCCCTCCACTTT	CASSLGQSSYNSPLHF
TRBV5-1	few	TRBJ1-4	-	TGCGCCAGCAGCTTGGTACTGCCTTCCGAAAAACTGTTTTTT	CASSLVLPSEKLFF
TRBV30	-	TRBJ1-2	-	TGTGCCTGGAGTGTTTCGGCAGCCTCTATGCGGTACACCTTC	CAWSVSAASMRYTF
TRBV30	-	TRBJ1-1	-	TGTGCCTGGAGTGTAAGGCGGGCGTTTTCCACTGAAGCTTTCTTT	CAWSVRRAFSTEAFF
TRBV11-2	-	TRBJ2-5	TRBD2	TGTGCCAGCAGCGACCCCCTAGCGGGGGTTGGGAGCCAAGAGACCCAGTACTTC	CASSDPLAGVGSQETQYF
TRBV7-9	-	TRBJ1-2	TRBD1	TGTGCCAGCAGCTCCGAGGTAGGGGGCGCGAGCTATGGCTACACCTTC	CASSSEVGGASYGYTF
TRBV7-9	-	TRBJ2-2	TRBD2	TGTGCCACGACCGGGACTACCAACACCGGGGAGCTGTTTTTT	CATTGTTNTGELFF
TRBV7-8	-	TRBJ1-1	-	TGTGCCAGCAGCCGTAGGAACACTGAAGCTTTCTTT	CASSRRNTEAFF
TRBV4-1	-	TRBJ2-2	TRBD2	TGCGCCACCCTAGCGGGAGATACCGGGGAGCTGTTTTTT	CATLAGDTGELFF
TRBV7-9	-	TRBJ2-3	TRBD2	TGTGCCAGCAGCTTTGGGCGACTAGCGTCGACAGATACGCAGTATTTT	CASSFGRLASTDTQYF
TRBV6-5	-	TRBJ1-4	TRBD1	TGTGCCAGCAGTTACTCGACAGGGGGAAAACTGTTTTTT	CASSYSTGGKLFF